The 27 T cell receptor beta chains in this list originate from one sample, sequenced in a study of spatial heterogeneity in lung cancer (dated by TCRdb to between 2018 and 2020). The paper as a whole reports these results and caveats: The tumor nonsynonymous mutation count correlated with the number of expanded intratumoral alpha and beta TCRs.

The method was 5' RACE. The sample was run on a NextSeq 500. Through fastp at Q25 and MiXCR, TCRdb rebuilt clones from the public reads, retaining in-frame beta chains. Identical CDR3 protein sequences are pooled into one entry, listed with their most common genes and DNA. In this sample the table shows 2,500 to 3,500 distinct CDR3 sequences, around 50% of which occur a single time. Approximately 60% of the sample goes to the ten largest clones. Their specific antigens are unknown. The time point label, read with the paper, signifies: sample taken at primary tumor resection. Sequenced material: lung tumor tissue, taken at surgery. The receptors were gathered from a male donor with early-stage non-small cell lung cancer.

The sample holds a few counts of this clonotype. The CDR3 region has the DNA TGTGCCATCAGTGAGACGGCTAGCGGCCCCTACGAGCAGTACTTC. It is translated as CAISETASGPYEQYF. The V and J genes are TRBV10-3 and TRBJ2-7, with TRBD2 matching over 7 bases. V lost 2 bases to trimming and J lost 2 bases; unmatched junction nucleotides: 6. Germline V gene data show CDR1 as ENHRY and CDR2 as SYGVKD. The CDR3 has 15 amino acids.

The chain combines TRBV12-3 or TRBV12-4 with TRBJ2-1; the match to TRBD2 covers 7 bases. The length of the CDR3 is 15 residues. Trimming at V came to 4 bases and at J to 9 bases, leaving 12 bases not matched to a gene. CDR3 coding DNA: TGTGCCAGCAGTTCCGGACTAGGGTCCGTTGGTGAGCAGTTCTTC. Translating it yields CASSSGLGSVGEQFF.

CDR3 sequence: CASSSTGGEVSYEQYF. In DNA, the CDR3 is TGTGCCAGCAGTTCAACAGGGGGTGAAGTCTCCTACGAGCAGTACTTC. The chain is built from TRBV14 and TRBJ2-7, with 8 bases matching TRBD1. This CDR3 is 16 amino acids long. V gave up 6 bases and J gave up 0 bases; unmatched junction bases: 10. The germline V gene encodes CDR1 SGHDN and CDR2 FVKESK. The variable domain in full, completed from reference TRBV14 and TRBJ2-7, reads EAGVTQFPSHSVIEKGQTVTLRCDPISGHDNLYWYRRVMGKEIKFLLHFVKESKQDESGMPNNRFLAERTGGTYSTLKVQPAELEDSGVYFCASSSTGGEVSYEQYFGPGTRLTVT.

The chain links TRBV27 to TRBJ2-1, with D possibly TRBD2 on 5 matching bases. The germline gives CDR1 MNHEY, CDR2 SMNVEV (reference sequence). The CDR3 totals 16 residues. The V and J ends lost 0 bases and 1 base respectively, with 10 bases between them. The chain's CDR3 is CASSLSLARSYNEQFF. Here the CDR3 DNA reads TGTGCCAGCAGTTTATCCTTAGCGAGGTCCTACAATGAGCAGTTCTTC.

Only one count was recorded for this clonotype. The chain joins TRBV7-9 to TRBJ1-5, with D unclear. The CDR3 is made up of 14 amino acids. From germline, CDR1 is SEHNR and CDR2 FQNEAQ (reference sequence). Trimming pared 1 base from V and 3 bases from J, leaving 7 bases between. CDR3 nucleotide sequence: TGTGCCAGCAGCTTAGGGACGGCCAATCAGCCCCAGCATTTT. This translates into CASSLGTANQPQHF.

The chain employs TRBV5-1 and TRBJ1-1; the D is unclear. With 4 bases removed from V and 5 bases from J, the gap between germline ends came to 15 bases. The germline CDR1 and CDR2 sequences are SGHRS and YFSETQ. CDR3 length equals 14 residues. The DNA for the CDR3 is TGCGCCAGCAGCCCTGGGTCGGGGTCGACTGAAGCTTTCTTT. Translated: CASSPGSGSTEAFF.

CDR3 in amino acids: CSATTGGRGNEQFF. The CDR3 DNA reads as TGCAGTGCCACCACCGGCGGGAGAGGAAATGAGCAGTTCTTC. V usage is TRBV20-1 and J usage is TRBJ2-1; the match to TRBD2 covers 7 bases. The CDR3 has 14 amino acids. Trimming took 6 bases from V and 7 from J; bases not matched to a gene: 12. Germline lookup yields CDR1 DFQATT and CDR2 SNEGSKA (reference sequence).

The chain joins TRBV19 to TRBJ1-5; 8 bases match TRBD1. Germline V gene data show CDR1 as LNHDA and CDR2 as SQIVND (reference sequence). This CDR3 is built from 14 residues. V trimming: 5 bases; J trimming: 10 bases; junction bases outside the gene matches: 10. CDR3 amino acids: CASSLLDRESPQHF. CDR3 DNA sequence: TGTGCCAGTAGTCTCCTGGACAGGGAGAGTCCCCAGCATTTT.

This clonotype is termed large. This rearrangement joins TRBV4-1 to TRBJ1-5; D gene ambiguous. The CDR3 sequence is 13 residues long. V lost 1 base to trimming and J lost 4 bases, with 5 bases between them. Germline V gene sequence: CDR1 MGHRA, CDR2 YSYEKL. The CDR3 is CASSQGPNQPQHF. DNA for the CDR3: TGCGCCAGCAGCCAAGGTCCAAATCAGCCCCAGCATTTT.

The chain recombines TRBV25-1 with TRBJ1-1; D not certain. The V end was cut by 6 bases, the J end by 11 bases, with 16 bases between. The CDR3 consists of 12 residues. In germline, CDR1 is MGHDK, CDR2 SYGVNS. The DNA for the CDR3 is TGTGCCAGCAGCTACAGAGGGTCTGGTGCTTTCTTT. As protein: CASSYRGSGAFF.

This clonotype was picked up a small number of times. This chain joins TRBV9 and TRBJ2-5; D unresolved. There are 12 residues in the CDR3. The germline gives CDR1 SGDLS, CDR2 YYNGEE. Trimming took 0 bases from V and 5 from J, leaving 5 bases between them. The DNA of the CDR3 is TGTGCCAGCAGCGTAGGGTCGGAGACCCAGTACTTC. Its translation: CASSVGSETQYF.

The CDR3 region is CASSQELSGELFF. Written as DNA, the CDR3 is TGTGCCAGCAGCCAAGAACTCTCCGGGGAGCTGTTTTTT. J is TRBJ2-2 and V is TRBV4-2; D is undetermined. This CDR3 comprises 13 residues. Trimming removed 0 bases from V and 6 bases from J, with 5 bases in between. In germline, CDR1 is LGHNA, CDR2 YNFKEQ.

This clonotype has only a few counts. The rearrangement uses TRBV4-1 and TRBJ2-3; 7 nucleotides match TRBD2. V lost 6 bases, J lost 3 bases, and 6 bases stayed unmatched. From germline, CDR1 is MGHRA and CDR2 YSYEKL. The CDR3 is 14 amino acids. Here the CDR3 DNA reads TGCGCCAGCAGACGACTAGCCGGGACAGATACGCAGTATTTT. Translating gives CASRRLAGTDTQYF.

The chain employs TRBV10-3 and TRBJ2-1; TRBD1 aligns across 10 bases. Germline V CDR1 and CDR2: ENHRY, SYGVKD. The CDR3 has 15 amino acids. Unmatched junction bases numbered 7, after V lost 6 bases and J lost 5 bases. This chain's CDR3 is CAISRDRGRNNEQFF. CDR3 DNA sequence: TGTGCCATCAGCCGAGACAGGGGGCGAAACAATGAGCAGTTCTTC.

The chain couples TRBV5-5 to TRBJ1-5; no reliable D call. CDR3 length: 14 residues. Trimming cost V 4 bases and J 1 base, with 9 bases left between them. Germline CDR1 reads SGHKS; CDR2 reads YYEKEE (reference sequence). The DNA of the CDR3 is TGTGCCAGCAGCATCGACCTGAGCAATCAGCCCCAGCATTTT. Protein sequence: CASSIDLSNQPQHF.

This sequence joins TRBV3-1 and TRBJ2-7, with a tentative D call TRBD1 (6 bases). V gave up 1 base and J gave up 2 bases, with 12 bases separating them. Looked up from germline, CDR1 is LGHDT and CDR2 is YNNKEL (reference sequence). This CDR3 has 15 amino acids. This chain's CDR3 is CASSQVGAPTYEQYF. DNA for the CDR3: TGTGCCAGCAGCCAAGTGGGGGCTCCGACCTACGAGCAGTACTTC.

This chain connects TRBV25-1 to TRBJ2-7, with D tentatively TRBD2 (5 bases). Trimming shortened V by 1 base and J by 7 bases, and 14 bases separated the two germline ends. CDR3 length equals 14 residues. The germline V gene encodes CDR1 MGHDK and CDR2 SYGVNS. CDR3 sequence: CASSEFNFPGEQYF. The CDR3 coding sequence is TGTGCCAGCAGTGAATTTAACTTTCCGGGGGAGCAGTACTTC.

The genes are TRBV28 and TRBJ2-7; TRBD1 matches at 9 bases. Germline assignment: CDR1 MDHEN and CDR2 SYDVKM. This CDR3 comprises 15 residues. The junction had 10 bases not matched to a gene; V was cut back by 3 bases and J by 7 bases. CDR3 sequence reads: CASSLGDRVIGEQYF. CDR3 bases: TGTGCCAGCAGTTTGGGGGACAGGGTAATTGGGGAGCAGTACTTC.

The CDR3 loop reads CASSRDRGYNEQFF. CDR3 in DNA: TGTGCCAGCAGTCGGGACAGGGGGTACAATGAGCAGTTCTTC. This rearrangement joins TRBV6-2 or TRBV6-3 to TRBJ2-1; 11 bases align to TRBD1. V dropped 5 bases and J dropped 4; count of bases not matched to a gene: 1. The germline V gene has CDR1 MNHEY and CDR2 SVGEGT. This CDR3 has 14 residues.

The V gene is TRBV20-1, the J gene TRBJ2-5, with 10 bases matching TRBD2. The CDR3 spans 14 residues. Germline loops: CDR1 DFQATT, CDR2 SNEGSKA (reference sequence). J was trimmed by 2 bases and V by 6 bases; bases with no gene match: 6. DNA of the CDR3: TGCAGTGCCCACCCGGGACTAGCGCAAGAGACCCAGTACTTC. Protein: CSAHPGLAQETQYF.

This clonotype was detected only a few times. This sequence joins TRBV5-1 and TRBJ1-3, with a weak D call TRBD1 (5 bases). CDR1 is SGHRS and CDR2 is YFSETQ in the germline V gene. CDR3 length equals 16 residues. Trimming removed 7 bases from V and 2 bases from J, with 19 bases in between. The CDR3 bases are TGCGCCAGCTGCCTGGGGTCAGGGACGGCTGGAAACACCATATATTTT. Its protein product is CASCLGSGTAGNTIYF.

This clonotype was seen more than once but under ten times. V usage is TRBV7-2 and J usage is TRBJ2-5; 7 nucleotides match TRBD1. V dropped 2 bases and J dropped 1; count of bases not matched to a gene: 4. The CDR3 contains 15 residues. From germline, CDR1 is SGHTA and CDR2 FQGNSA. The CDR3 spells CASSLRTGGQETQYF. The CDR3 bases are TGTGCCAGCAGCTTAAGGACAGGAGGCCAAGAGACCCAGTACTTC.

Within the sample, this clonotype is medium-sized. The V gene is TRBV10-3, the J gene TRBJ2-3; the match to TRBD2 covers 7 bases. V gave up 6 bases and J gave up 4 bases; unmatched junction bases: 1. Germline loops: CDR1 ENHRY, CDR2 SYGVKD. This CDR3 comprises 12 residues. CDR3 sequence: CAISAGADTQYF. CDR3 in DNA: TGTGCCATCAGCGCGGGAGCAGATACGCAGTATTTT.

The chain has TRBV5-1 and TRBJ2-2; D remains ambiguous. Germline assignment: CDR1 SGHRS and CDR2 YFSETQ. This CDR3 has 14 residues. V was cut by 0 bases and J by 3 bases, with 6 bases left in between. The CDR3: CASSLGDYTGELFF. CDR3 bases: TGCGCCAGCAGCTTGGGAGATTACACCGGGGAGCTGTTTTTT.

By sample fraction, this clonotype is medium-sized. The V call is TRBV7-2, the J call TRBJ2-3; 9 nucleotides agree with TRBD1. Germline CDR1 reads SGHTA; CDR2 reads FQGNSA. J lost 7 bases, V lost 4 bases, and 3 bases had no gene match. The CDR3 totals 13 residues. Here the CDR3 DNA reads TGTGCCAGCAGCTCGGACAGGGGAAATACGCAGTATTTT. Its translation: CASSSDRGNTQYF.

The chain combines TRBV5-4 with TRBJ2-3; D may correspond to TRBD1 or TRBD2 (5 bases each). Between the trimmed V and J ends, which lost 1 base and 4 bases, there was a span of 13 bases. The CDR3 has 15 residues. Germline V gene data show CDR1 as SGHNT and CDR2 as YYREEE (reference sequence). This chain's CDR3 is CASSLPGRESDTQYF. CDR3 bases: TGTGCCAGCAGCTTGCCGGGACGCGAGTCAGATACGCAGTATTTT.

The CDR3 nucleotides are TGTGCCAGCAGCTTCTGGCTTCTAGCCAAAAACATTCAGTACTTC. Translation: CASSFWLLAKNIQYF. The chain joins TRBV5-6 to TRBJ2-4; D gene ambiguous. Trimming removed 2 bases at V and 0 bases at J, with 9 bases between. Germline CDR1 reads SGHDT; CDR2 reads YYEEEE. There are 15 residues in the CDR3.